This T cell receptor (beta chain) was recovered during a study of OX40 agonist ivuxolimab in advanced cancers. Background on the study: From 23 to 79 years was the age range, with a mean of approximately 63 years, and over 70% were male.

Profiling relied on immunoSEQ multiplex PCR, and the TCRdb table lists in-frame clones only, not all of them. This sample has 80,000 or so clones; 90% occur once, and the top ten carry approximately 1.8%. V shed 5 bases, J shed 6 bases, and the junction held 14 bases outside the gene matches. The CDR3 spans 16 residues. Looked up from germline, CDR1 is SGHTA and CDR2 is FQGNSA. This sequence was found in an adult with an advanced solid tumor such as melanoma, head and neck, liver or kidney cancer. This chain connects TRBV7-2 to TRBJ2-3, with 7 bases identical to TRBD2. This specimen consisted of CD4+ or CD8+ T cells sorted from blood, obtained in a trial of the OX40 agonist ivuxolimab. In DNA form, the CDR3 reads TGTGCCAGCAGCCCCTCGGTGCTAGCGGAGGGGGATACGCAGTATTTT. Translating it yields CASSPSVLAEGDTQYF.